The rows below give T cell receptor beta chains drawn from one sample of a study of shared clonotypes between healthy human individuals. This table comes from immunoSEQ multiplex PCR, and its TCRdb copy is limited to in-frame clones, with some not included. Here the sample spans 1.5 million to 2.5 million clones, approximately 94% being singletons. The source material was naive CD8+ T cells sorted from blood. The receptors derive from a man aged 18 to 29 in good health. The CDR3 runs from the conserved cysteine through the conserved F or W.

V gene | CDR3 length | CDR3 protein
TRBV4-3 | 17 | CASSQDPLWDSEETQYF
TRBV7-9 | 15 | CASSPPGGAPEEQYF
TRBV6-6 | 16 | CASSRTGGRFNSPLHF
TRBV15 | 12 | CATSRYPSEQYF
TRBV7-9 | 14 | CASSFTGAPYEQYF
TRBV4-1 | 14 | CASSQTTENTEAFF
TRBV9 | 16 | CASTVWAGGPTDTQYF
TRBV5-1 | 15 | CASKEGEGIFYGYTF
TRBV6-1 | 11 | CASSADQPQHF
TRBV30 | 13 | CAWSVGGGGEQYF
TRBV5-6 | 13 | CASVMQGTDTQYF
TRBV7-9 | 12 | CASSPSLSGYTF
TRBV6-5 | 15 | CASSYSGGRRDEQFF
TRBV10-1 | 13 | CASSVGQGYEQYF
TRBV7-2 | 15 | CASSLDSGAENEQFF
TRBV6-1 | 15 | CASSEWNFSTGELFF
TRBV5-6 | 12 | CASRMSDTEAFF
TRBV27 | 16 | CASSLSLGTGNQPQHF
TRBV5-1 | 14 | CASSVTEGNYEQYF
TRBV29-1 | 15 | CSVRQGDYMNTEAFF
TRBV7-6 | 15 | CASSSRQGNTGELFF
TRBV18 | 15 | CASSPGGGGGYEQYF
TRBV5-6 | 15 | CASSSEDLGQDGYTF
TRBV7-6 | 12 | CASGQGADTQYF
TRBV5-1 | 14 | CASSPIAGTDTQYF
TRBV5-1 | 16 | CASSVTLSGTINGYTF
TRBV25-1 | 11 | CASSDGQPQHF
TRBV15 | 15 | CATSRDGESTDTQYF
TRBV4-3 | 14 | CASSHSGLDNEQFF
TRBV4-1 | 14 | CASSQVGGPGELFF
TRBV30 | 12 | CASGVRGEKLFF
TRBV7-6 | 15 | CASSHSGSEADTQYF
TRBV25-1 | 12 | CASSSSGYEQYF
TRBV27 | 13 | CASSYKISYEQYF
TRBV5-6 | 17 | CASSFALGQTNTGELFF
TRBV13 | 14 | CASSFQGAENEAFF
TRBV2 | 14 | CASEKTGAGVEAFF
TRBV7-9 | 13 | CASMDSYNSPLHF
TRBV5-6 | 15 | CASSLMGGSAYEQYF
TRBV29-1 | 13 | CSVELVAAYEQYF